The clone carrying this T cell receptor beta chain has only a few counts. Its antigen is still unknown. This sample is drawn from a study of T-cell reconstitution after alpha-beta-depleted transplantation in children. Study-wide points: About two months after transplant, alpha-beta T cells reportedly came from several hundred expanded graft clones. From surviving recipient T cells and thymic progenitors came the high day-60 TCRbeta diversity observed in some patients. At the one-year point after transplant, T-cell counts and TCRbeta diversity were found to come mostly from T cells that had been newly produced.

Molecular barcoding with unique molecular identifiers was used for the TCRbeta library. Each CDR3 protein gets one entry after TCRdb re-called the PCR reads with MiXCR. Of about a million distinct CDR3 sequences listed, about 29% are singletons. This sequence originates from a boy younger than two who had a stem cell transplant for SCID, so the T cells may come from the graft donor. The source was PBMCs, mostly from graft donor cells, collected 360 days after TCRalphabeta/CD19-depleted stem cell transplant.

CDR3 sequence (DNA): TGCGCCAGCAGCCAAGATCAGGGGTTGAACACTGAAGCTTTCTTT. It is translated as CASSQDQGLNTEAFF. J is TRBJ1-1 and V is TRBV4-3; D is possibly TRBD1 (6 bases). CDR3 length equals 15 residues. Germline lookup yields CDR1 LGHNA and CDR2 YSLEER. Trimming pared 0 bases from V and 0 bases from J, leaving 8 bases between.